This TCR beta chain was found in a study of blood T cell repertoires in COVID-19. For the study at large: The United States, Italy and Spain provided the acute and convalescent COVID-19 samples. Nucleic acid was either cDNA or gDNA, and it came from T cells, B-cell-depleted T cells, or PBMCs.

The V end lost 6 bases, the J end lost 2 bases, and 14 bases lay between the germline ends. Germline assignment: CDR1 SNHLY and CDR2 FYNNEI. The length of the CDR3 is 15 residues. The Seattle patients joined while their infection was active and were tracked longitudinally afterward. This clone was counted a few times. Original analysis: It was from reference gene primer amplification that nucleated cell counts were estimated. TCRdb's table, derived via immunoSEQ multiplex PCR, lists solely in-frame clones and lacks some. V and J calls and clone size follow that table, whereas D and trimming were derived from the DNA. The sample lists over 250,000 clones; approximately 86% were seen once.

Sequenced sample: peripheral blood. The clonotype was recovered from a woman in her 70s with COVID-19, enrolled during active disease. This chain connects TRBV2 to TRBJ1-3; a possible D gene is TRBD1 (6 bases). The CDR3 loop is CASRGGGAAGNTIYF. CDR3 bases: TGTGCCAGCAGGGGAGGGGGAGCCGCTGGAAACACCATATATTTT.